This T cell receptor (beta chain) was captured in a study of T cells in Graves' hyperthyroidism and ophthalmopathy. Study-level information: Upon initial diagnosis and before any treatment, peripheral blood was collected.

Each diagnosis drew on symptoms, thyroxine, TRAb, thyroid ultrasound and orbital computed tomography findings. On this clonotype itself: The antigen remains undetermined.

CDR1 LGHDT and CDR2 YNNKEL come from the germline V gene (reference sequence). The trim removed 5 bases at V and 0 bases at J, leaving 5 bases unmatched. This CDR3 comprises 15 residues. TCR beta CDR3 sequences were amplified from RNA transcripts. During a first-round RT-PCR of the TCR CDR3, the HTBI primer set was used. Using its own MiXCR run on the multiplex PCR reads, TCRdb lists one record per CDR3 protein. There are fewer than 700,000 distinct CDR3 sequences in the sample; about 16% occur only once, and approximately 3.9% lies in the top ten. General study results and limits: The model identified upcoming ophthalmopathy a median roughly 6.5 months ahead of onset. Using 13 V-J features, a model discriminated ophthalmopathy from stable hyperthyroidism.

Source material: blood. The rearrangement uses TRBV3-1 and TRBJ2-7; the match to TRBD1 covers 9 bases. The TCR was taken from a woman in her 30s with Graves' hyperthyroidism. CDR3 sequence: CASSEGQGSSYEQYF. The CDR3 nucleotides are TGTGCCAGCAGCGAGGGACAGGGAAGCTCCTACGAGCAGTACTTC.